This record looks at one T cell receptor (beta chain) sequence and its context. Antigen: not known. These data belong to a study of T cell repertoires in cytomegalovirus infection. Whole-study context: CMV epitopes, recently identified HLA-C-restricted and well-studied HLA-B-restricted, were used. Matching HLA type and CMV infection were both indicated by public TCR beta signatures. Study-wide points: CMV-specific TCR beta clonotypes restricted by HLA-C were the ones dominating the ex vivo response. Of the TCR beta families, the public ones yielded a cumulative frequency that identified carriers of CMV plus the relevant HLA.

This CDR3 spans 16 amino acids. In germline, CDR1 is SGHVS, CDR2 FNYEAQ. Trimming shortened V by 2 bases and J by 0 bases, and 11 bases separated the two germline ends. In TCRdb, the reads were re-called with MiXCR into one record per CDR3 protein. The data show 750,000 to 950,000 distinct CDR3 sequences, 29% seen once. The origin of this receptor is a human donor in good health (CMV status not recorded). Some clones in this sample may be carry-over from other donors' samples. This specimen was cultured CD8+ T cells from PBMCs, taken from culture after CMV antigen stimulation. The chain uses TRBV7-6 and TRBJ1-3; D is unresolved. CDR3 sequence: CASSLSLPGSGNTIYF. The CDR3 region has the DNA TGTGCCAGCAGCTTATCACTGCCCGGCTCTGGAAACACCATATATTTT.